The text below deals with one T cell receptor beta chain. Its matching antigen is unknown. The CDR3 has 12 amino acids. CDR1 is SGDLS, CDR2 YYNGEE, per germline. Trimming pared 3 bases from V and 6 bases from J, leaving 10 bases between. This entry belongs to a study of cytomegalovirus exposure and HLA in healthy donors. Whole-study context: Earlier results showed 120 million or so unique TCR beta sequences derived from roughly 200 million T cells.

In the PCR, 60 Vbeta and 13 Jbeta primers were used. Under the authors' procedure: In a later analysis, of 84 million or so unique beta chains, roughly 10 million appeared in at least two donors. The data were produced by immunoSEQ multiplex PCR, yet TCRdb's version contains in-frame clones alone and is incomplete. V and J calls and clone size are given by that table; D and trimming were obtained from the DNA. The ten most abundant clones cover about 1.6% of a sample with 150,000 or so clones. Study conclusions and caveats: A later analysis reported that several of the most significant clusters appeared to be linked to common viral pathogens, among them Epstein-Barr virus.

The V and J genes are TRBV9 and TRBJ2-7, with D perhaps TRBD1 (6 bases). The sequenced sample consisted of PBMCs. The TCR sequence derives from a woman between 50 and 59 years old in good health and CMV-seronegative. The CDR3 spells CASSASGAEQYF. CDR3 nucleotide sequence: TGTGCCAGCAGCGCCTCAGGGGCCGAGCAGTACTTC.